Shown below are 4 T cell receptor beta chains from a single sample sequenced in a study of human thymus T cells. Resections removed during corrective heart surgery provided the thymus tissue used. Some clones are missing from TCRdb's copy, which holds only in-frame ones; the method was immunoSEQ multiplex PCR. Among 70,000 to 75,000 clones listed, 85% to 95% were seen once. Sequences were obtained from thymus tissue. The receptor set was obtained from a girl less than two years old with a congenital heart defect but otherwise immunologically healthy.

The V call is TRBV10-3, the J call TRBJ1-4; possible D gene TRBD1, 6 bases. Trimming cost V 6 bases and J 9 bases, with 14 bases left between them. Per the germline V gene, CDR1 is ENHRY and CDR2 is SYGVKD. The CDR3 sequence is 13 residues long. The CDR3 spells CAISQITGKKLFF. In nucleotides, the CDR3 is TGTGCCATCAGCCAAATTACAGGGAAAAAACTGTTTTTT.

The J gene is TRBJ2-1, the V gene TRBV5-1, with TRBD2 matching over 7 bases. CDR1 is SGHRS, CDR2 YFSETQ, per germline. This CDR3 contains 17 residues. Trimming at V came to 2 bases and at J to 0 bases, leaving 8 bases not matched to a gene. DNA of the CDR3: TGCGCCAGCAGCTTTGGCGGGAGAGGGGACTCCTACAATGAGCAGTTCTTC. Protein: CASSFGGRGDSYNEQFF.

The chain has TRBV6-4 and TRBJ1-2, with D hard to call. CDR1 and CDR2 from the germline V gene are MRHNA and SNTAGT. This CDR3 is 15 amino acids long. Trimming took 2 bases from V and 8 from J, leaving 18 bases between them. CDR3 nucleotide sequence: TGTGCCAGCAGTGACGACCCCCACGGACCGGGGGGCTACACCTTC. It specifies CASSDDPHGPGGYTF.

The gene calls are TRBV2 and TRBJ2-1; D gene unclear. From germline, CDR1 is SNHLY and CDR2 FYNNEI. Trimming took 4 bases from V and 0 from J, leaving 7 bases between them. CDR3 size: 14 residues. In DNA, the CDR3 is TGTGCCAGCAGTGCCCGTAGCTCCTACAATGAGCAGTTCTTC. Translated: CASSARSSYNEQFF.